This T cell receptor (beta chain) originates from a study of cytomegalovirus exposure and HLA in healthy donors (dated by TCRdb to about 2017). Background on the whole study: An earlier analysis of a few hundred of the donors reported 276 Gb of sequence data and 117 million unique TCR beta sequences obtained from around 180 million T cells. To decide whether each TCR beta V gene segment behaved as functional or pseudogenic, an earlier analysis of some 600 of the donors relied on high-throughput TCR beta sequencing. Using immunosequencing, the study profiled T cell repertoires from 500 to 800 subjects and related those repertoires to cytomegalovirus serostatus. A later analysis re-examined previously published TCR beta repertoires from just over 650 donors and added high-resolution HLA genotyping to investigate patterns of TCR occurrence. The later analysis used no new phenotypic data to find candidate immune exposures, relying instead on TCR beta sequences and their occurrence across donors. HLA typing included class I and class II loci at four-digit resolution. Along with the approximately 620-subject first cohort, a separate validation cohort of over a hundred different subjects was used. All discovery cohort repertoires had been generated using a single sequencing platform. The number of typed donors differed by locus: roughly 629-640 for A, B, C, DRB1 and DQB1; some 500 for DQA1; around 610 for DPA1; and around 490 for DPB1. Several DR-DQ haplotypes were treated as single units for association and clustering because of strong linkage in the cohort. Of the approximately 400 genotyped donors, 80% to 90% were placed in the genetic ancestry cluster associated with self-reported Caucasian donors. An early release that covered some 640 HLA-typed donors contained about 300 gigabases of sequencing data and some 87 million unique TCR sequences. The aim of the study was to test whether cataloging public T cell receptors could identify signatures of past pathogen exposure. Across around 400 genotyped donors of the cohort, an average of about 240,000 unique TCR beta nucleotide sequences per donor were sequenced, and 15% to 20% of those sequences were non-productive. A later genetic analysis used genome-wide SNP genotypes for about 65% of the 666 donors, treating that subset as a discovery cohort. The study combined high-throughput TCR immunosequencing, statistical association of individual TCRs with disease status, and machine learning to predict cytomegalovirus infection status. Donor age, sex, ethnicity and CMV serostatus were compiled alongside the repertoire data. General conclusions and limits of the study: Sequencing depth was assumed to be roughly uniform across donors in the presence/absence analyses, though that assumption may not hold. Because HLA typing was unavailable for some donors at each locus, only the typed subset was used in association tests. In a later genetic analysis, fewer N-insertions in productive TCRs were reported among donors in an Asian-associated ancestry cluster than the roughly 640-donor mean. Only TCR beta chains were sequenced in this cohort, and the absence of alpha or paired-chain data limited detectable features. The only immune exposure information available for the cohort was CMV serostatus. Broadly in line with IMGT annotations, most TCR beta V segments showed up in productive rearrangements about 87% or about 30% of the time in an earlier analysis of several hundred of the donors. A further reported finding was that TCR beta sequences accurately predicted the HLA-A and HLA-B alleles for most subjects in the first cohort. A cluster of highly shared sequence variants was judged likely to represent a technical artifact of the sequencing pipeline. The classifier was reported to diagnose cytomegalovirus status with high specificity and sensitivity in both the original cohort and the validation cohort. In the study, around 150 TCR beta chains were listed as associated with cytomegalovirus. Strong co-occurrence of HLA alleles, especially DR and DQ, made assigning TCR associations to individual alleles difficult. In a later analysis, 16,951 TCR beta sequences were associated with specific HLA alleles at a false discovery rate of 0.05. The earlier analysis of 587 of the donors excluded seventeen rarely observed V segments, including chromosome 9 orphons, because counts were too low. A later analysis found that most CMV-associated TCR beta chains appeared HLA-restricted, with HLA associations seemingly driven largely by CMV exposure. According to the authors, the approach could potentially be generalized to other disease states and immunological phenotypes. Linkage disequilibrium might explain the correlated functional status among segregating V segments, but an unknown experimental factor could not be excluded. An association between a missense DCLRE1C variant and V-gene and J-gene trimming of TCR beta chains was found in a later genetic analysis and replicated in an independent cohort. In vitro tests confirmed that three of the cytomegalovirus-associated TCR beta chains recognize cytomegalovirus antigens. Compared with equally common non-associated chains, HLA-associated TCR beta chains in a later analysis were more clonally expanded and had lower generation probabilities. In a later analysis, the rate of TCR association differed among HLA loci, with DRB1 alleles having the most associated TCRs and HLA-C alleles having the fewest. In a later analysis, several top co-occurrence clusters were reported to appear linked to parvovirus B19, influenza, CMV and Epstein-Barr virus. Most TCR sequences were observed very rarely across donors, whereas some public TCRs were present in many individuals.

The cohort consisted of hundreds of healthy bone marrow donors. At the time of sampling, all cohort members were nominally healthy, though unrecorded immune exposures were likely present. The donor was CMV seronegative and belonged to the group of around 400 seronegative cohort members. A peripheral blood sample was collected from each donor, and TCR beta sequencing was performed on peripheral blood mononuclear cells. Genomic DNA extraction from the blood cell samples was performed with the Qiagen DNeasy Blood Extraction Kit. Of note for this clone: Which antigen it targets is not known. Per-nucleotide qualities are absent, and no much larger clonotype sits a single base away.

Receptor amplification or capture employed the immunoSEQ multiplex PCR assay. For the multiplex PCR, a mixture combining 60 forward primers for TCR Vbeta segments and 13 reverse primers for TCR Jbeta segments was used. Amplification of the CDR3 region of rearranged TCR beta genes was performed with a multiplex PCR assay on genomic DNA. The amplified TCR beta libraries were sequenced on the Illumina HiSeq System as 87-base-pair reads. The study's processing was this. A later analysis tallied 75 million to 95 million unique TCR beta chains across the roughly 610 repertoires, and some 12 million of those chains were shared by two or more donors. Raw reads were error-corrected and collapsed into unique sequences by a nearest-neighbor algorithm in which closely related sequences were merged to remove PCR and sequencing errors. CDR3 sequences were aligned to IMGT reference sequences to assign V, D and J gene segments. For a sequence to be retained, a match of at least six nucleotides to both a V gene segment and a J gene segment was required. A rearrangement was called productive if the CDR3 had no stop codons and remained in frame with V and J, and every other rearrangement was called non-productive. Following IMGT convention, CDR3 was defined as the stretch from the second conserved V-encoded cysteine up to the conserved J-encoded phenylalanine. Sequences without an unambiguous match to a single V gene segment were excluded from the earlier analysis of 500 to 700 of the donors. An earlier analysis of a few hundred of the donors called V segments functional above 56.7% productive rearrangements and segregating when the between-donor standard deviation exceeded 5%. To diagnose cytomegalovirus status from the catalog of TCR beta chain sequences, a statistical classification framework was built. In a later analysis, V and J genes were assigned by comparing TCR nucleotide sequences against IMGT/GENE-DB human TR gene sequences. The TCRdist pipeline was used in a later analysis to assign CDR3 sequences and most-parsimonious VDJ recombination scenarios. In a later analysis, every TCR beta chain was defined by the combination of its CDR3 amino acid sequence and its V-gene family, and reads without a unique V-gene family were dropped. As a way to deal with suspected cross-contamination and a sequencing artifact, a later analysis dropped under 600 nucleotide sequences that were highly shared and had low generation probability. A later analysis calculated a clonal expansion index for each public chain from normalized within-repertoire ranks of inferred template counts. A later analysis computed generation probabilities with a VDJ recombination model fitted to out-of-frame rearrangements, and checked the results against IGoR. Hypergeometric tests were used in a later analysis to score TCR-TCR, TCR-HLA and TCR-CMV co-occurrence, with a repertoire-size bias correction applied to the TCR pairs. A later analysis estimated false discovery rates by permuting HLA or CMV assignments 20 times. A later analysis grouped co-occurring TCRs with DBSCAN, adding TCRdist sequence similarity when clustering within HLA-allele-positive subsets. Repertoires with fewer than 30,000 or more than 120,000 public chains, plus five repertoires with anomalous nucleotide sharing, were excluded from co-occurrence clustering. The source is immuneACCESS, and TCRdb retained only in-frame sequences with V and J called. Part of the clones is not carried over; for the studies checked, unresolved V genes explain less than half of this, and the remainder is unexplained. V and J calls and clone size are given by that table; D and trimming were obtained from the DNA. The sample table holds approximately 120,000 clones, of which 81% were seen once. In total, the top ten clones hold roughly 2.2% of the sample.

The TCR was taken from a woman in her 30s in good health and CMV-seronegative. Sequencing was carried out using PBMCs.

The nucleotide sequence reads as follows: TGTGCCAGCAGCTCGGGACAGCAGTACGAGCAGTACTTC. The encoded protein is CASSSGQQYEQYF. The V and J segments used are TRBV5-4 and TRBJ2-7; TRBD1 lines up with 7 middle nucleotides. V ends up 3 bases short and J 4 bases short, with an unmatched junction base count of 4. From cysteine to phenylalanine, the CDR3 is 13 amino acids long. Solely the CDR3 DNA is kept, with 39 bases framed from the first base. In the germline V gene (reference sequence), CDR1 corresponds to SGHNT and CDR2 to YYREEE.